One and the same sample provided the 9 T cell receptor beta chains below, sequenced in a study of shared clonotypes between healthy human individuals (dated by TCRdb to about 2020). Library preparation was by the immunoSEQ multiplex PCR assay. TCRdb stores this immuneACCESS table with in-frame sequences only. Part of the clones is absent; in the studies checked, under half of the shortfall reflects unresolved V genes, and no reason is known for the rest. The sample table holds about 490,000 clones, of which approximately 80% were seen once. Over 10% of the sample lies in the top ten. Sequenced sample: PBMCs. The receptors stem from a woman in her forties in good health. Some clones in this sample may be carry-over from other donors' samples.

Regarding this clone: The CDR3 does not close with the conserved phenylalanine or tryptophan, likely indicating a read error. The chain recombines TRBV11-1 with TRBJ1-3; no clear D. CDR1 is SGHAT, CDR2 FQDESV, per germline (reference sequence). The CDR3 is 15 amino acids. Trimming stripped 0 bases from V and 2 bases from J, with 8 bases between. The CDR3 nucleotides read TGTGCCAGCAGCTTAGCTCGGGATGCTGGAAACACCATATATTCT. Its translation: CASSLARDAGNTIYS.

Only one count was recorded for this clone. V is TRBV18 and J is TRBJ2-1, with unresolved D. The CDR3 covers 14 residues. The germline gives CDR1 KGHSH, CDR2 LQKENI. Trimming shortened V by 4 bases and J by 8 bases, and 15 bases separated the two germline ends. In DNA, the CDR3 is TGTGCCAGCTCACACTGGACCAAAACCGATGAGCAGTTCTTC. The encoded protein is CASSHWTKTDEQFF.

The rearrangement links TRBV28 to TRBJ2-7; possibly TRBD2 for D (5 bases). The CDR3 sequence is 12 residues long. CDR1 and CDR2 from the germline V gene are MDHEN and SYDVKM. V was shortened by 5 bases and J by 6 bases, with 11 bases between the two germline ends. The CDR3 reads CASSGLPGEQYF. For the CDR3, the DNA is TGTGCCAGCAGTGGACTGCCTGGCGAGCAGTACTTC.

This clone was seen only once. Other DNA sequences in the same sample also yield this CDR3. V is TRBV18 and J is TRBJ1-3; 9 bases match TRBD1. CDR3 size: 14 residues. The junction had 0 bases not matched to a gene; V was cut back by 2 bases and J by 4 bases. Germline assignment: CDR1 KGHSH and CDR2 LQKENI. CDR3 sequence: CASSPGQGGNTIYF. DNA of the CDR3: TGTGCCAGCTCACCAGGACAGGGGGGAAACACCATATATTTT.

The CDR3 sequence is CASSLAGTGGFQDTQYF. As DNA, the CDR3 is TGTGCCAGCAGCTTAGCCGGGACAGGGGGCTTTCAAGATACGCAGTATTTT. The chain has TRBV11-2 and TRBJ2-3, with 12 bases aligning to TRBD1. CDR3 length equals 17 residues. V trimming: 1 base; J trimming: 5 bases; junction bases outside the gene matches: 7. CDR1 and CDR2 (germline): SGHAT, FQNNGV.

The genes are TRBV7-9 and TRBJ2-1; 10 bases align to TRBD2. Per germline, CDR1 SEHNR and CDR2 FQNEAQ (reference sequence). With 4 bases clipped from V and 8 bases from J, the junction kept 14 bases outside the gene matches. The CDR3 covers 17 residues. The CDR3: CASSSPYLGTSAYEQFF. The DNA of the CDR3 is TGTGCCAGCAGCTCCCCCTACCTCGGGACTAGCGCCTATGAGCAGTTCTTC.

About this clone: Being one base from a much bigger clone, this may be a read error. The CDR3 end shows no conserved phenylalanine or tryptophan, and so a read error is likely. The chain recombines TRBV28 with TRBJ2-7; 8 bases are a match to TRBD1. V lost 10 bases, J lost 2 bases, and 7 bases stayed unmatched. Germline V CDR1 and CDR2: MDHEN, SYDVKM. The CDR3 totals 13 residues. CDR3 in DNA: TGTGCCACCCGGACAGGGCAGACCTACGAGCAGTACCTC. It specifies CATRTGQTYEQYL.

Many counts were recorded for this clone. This chain links TRBV5-8 with TRBJ2-1; no firm D call. CDR1 and CDR2 (germline): SGHTS, YDEGEE. V lost 0 bases to trimming and J lost 2 bases, with 9 bases between them. The CDR3 covers 15 residues. CDR3 loop: CASSLGTGTYNEQFF. CDR3 in DNA: TGTGCCAGCAGCTTGGGGACGGGTACCTACAATGAGCAGTTCTTC. Filled out from reference TRBV5-8 and TRBJ2-1, the complete variable domain reads EAGVTQSPTHLIKTRGQQATLRCSPISGHTSVYWYQQALGLGLQFLLWYDEGEERNRGNFPPRFSGRQFPNYSSELNVNALELEDSALYLCASSLGTGTYNEQFFGPGTRLTVL.

The V call is TRBV7-2, the J call TRBJ1-2; the match to TRBD1 covers 10 bases. Germline CDR1 and CDR2: SGHTA and FQGNSA. With 5 bases clipped from V and 3 bases from J, the junction kept 6 bases outside the gene matches. CDR3 size: 15 residues. This CDR3 is CASSPRTGGDYGYTF. The CDR3 DNA is TGTGCCAGCAGCCCCCGGACAGGGGGAGACTATGGCTACACCTTC.